One and the same sample provided the 2 T cell receptor beta chains below, sequenced in a study of blood T cells in healthy people across ages. Combining a sample-barcoded 5' primer with a J-beta primer mix, a second PCR ran for roughly 7 to 12 cycles. TCRdb reanalysed the 5' RACE reads using MiXCR and keeps one entry per CDR3 protein. Here the sample spans more than 1 million distinct CDR3 sequences, 45% being singletons. Material: blood. Every receptor here comes from a woman between 55 and 75 years old in good health.

With regard to this clonotype: This may stem from a read error, because a much larger clone lies one nucleotide away. J is TRBJ2-7 and V is TRBV7-9; 8 nucleotides agree with TRBD1. Germline CDR1 SEHNR, CDR2 FQNEAQ (reference sequence). The CDR3 has 14 amino acids. CDR3 nucleotide sequence: TGTGCCAGCAGCACAGGGGGGAGCTCCGACGAGCAGTACTTC. Encoded protein: CASSTGGSSDEQYF.

Turning to this clonotype: Germline and junction disagree at one end, which may indicate a read error. The chain joins TRBV27 to TRBJ2-5; tentatively, D is TRBD1 (6 bases). The CDR3 has 13 amino acids. Germline CDR1 and CDR2: MNHEY and SMNVEV (reference sequence). The CDR3 reads CASILTGRETQYF. The DNA for the CDR3 is TGTGCCAGCATTTTAACAGGGCGGGAGACCCAGTACTTC.